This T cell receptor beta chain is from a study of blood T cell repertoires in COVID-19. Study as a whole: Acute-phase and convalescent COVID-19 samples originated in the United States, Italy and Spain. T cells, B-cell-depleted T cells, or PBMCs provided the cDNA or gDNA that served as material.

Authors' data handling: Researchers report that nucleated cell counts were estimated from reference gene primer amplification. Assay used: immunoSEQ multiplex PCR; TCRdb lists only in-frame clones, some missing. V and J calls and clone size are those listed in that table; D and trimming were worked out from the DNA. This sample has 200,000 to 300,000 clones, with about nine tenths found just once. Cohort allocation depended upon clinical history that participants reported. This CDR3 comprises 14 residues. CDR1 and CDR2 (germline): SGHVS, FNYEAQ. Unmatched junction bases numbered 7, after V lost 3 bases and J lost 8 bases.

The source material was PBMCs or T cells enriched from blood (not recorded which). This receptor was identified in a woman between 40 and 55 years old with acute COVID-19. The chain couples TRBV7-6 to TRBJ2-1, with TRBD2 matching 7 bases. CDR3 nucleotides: TGTGCCAGCAGCTTGGGGCGGGAGTGGTATGAGCAGTTCTTC. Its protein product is CASSLGREWYEQFF.